Each of the 12 T cell receptor beta chains below was sequenced from the same sample in a study of T cells in localized non-small cell lung cancer. The repertoire was sequenced with immunoSEQ multiplex PCR; TCRdb's copy has only in-frame clones and lacks some. The sample records tens of thousands of clones, roughly 89% being singletons. Sequenced here: peripheral blood, sampled before any cancer treatment. Receptors were obtained from a man aged 40 to 70 with stage I squamous cell lung carcinoma.

This sequence joins TRBV19 and TRBJ2-7; possibly TRBD1 for D (6 bases). V was shortened by 5 bases and J by 5 bases, with 22 bases between the two germline ends. Germline V gene sequence: CDR1 LNHDA, CDR2 SQIVND (reference sequence). This CDR3 spans 16 amino acids. The CDR3 reads CASSFQLNRVFDEQYF. The CDR3 coding sequence is TGTGCCAGTAGTTTCCAACTGAACAGGGTGTTCGACGAGCAGTACTTC.

The chain is built from TRBV19 and TRBJ1-6; D might be TRBD1 (6 bases). The CDR3 runs 15 residues. CDR1 and CDR2 (germline): LNHDA, SQIVND (reference sequence). V was clipped by 3 bases and J by 6 bases, with 12 bases between them. The CDR3 here is CASSMSVRGNSPLHF. DNA of the CDR3: TGTGCCAGTAGTATGAGCGTCAGGGGTAATTCACCCCTCCACTTT. Full variable domain (missing parts from reference TRBV19 and TRBJ1-6): DGGITQSPKYLFRKEGQNVTLSCEQNLNHDAMYWYRQDPGQGLRLIYYSQIVNDFQKGDIAEGYSVSREKKESFPLTVTSAQKNPTAFYLCASSMSVRGNSPLHFGNGTRLTVT.

The chain combines TRBV11-2 with TRBJ2-7; TRBD1 or TRBD2 may be the D gene (6 bases each). The germline gives CDR1 SGHAT, CDR2 FQNNGV. This CDR3 region has 14 residues. The V and J ends lost 10 bases and 2 bases respectively, with 18 bases between them. The CDR3 loop is CATPPRGQTYEQYF. The DNA for the CDR3 is TGTGCCACCCCTCCCCGGGGGCAAACCTACGAGCAGTACTTC.

The V call is TRBV6-1, the J call TRBJ1-2; 7 nucleotides line up with TRBD1. J gave up 8 bases and V 6 bases, and 12 bases lay outside the gene matches. Germline CDR1 is MNHNS and CDR2 is SASEGT. This CDR3 has 14 amino acids. The CDR3 DNA follows: TGTGCCAGCAGAATGGGGCAGGGGGTCGGAGGCTACACCTTC. It specifies CASRMGQGVGGYTF.

The V and J genes are TRBV5-4 and TRBJ1-1; 8 nucleotides align to TRBD1. Trimming cost V 5 bases and J 0 bases; bases outside gene matches: 9. The length of the CDR3 is 16 residues. Germline V lookup: CDR1 SGHNT, CDR2 YYREEE (reference sequence). The DNA of the CDR3 is TGTGCCAGCAGTCGGGACAGGCAAGGGATGAACACTGAAGCTTTCTTT. Its translation: CASSRDRQGMNTEAFF.

This clone was recorded a few times. The chain combines TRBV7-9 with TRBJ1-1; a possible D gene is TRBD1 (5 bases). V was shortened by 2 bases and J by 1 base, with 14 bases between the two germline ends. This CDR3 region has 16 residues. In germline, CDR1 is SEHNR, CDR2 FQNEAQ (reference sequence). The CDR3 loop reads CASSLRGHGANTEAFF. Here the CDR3 DNA reads TGTGCCAGCAGCTTAAGGGGCCACGGAGCGAACACTGAAGCTTTCTTT.

The V call is TRBV7-9, the J call TRBJ1-6; D remains unclear. Trimming removed 8 bases at V and 0 bases at J, with 11 bases between. Germline CDR1 and CDR2: SEHNR and FQNEAQ (reference sequence). The CDR3 loop spans 15 amino acids. The CDR3 sequence is CASGETSSYNSPLHF. In DNA form, the CDR3 reads TGTGCCAGCGGGGAGACGAGCTCCTATAATTCACCCCTCCACTTT.

This sequence joins TRBV7-3 and TRBJ1-2; no firm D call. Germline V gene data show CDR1 as SGHTA and CDR2 as FQGTGA. This CDR3 is built from 13 residues. V was clipped by 1 base and J by 7 bases, with 10 bases between them. The CDR3 DNA is TGTGCCAGCAGCTTAATAAGCACAAGTGGCTACACCTTC. As protein: CASSLISTSGYTF.

J is TRBJ1-6 and V is TRBV5-4; 8 positions match TRBD1. Germline trimming cut 0 bases from V and 7 bases from J; bases unmatched to any gene: 3. Germline CDR1 reads SGHNT; CDR2 reads YYREEE (reference sequence). This CDR3 has 15 residues. In DNA, the CDR3 is TGTGCCAGCAGCTTGGTACAGGGGGGGAATTCACCCCTCCACTTT. Translated, it gives CASSLVQGGNSPLHF.

The chain recombines TRBV6-5 with TRBJ2-7; possible D gene TRBD1, 6 bases. The V and J ends lost 2 bases and 2 bases respectively, with 13 bases between them. The CDR3 is 15 residues long. Germline V lookup: CDR1 MNHEY, CDR2 SVGAGI. In DNA form, the CDR3 reads TGTGCCAGCAGTTACGGGGGCTTGGGGGCCTACGAGCAGTACTTC. Its translation: CASSYGGLGAYEQYF.

The CDR3 DNA is TGTGCCAGCAGGGAGACAGGGGGTTCCTACGAGCAGTACTTC. As protein: CASRETGGSYEQYF. This rearrangement joins TRBV28 to TRBJ2-7; the match to TRBD1 covers 9 bases. The CDR3 runs 14 residues. Germline CDR1 reads MDHEN; CDR2 reads SYDVKM. With V trimmed by 6 bases and J by 1 base, 4 bases remained unmatched.

This rearrangement joins TRBV7-9 to TRBJ1-1, with 9 bases lining up with TRBD1. CDR1 and CDR2 (germline): SEHNR, FQNEAQ (reference sequence). The trim removed 6 bases at V and 4 bases at J, leaving 6 bases unmatched. CDR3 length equals 14 residues. CDR3 sequence (DNA): TGTGCCAGCAGTTCTATGACAGGGGGCACTGAAGCTTTCTTT. Amino acids: CASSSMTGGTEAFF.